This TCR beta chain was recovered during a study of OX40 agonist ivuxolimab in advanced cancers. Study at large: Cohort: approximately 83% men, mean age 60, aged roughly 23 to 90.

Enrollment shut out patients with autoimmune disease history or systemic immunosuppression. Here immunoSEQ multiplex PCR was the method, and the copy in TCRdb shows in-frame clones only, minus some. The sample consists of 77,000 or so clones, roughly 90% of them appearing once. As regards this clone: Antigen: not known.

V dropped 5 bases and J dropped 4; count of bases not matched to a gene: 4. The CDR3 contains 13 residues. Germline V CDR1 and CDR2: PRHDT, FYEKMQ (reference sequence). Study-level results: In general, CD8+ T cells held more expanded clones than CD4+ did, on average. By week 6 at 0.1 to 3.0 mg/kg, blood CD4+ and CD8+ T cells had expanded clonally.

Sequences were derived from CD4+ or CD8+ T cells sorted from blood, sampled in a trial of the OX40 agonist ivuxolimab. V and J are TRBV13 and TRBJ2-7; TRBD1 aligns across 8 bases. This clonotype was obtained from an adult with an advanced solid tumor such as melanoma, head and neck, liver or kidney cancer. The CDR3, as DNA: TGTGCCAGCAGCAGGACAGGGTTTTACGAGCAGTACTTC. The encoded protein is CASSRTGFYEQYF.